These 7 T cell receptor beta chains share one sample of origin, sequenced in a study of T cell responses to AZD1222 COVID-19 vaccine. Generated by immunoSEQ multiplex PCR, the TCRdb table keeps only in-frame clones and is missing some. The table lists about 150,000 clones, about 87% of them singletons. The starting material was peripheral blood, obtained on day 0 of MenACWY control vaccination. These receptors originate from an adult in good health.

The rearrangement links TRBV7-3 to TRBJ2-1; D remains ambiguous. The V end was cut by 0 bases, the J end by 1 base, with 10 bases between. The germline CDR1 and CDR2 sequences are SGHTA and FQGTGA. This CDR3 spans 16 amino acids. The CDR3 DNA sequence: TGTGCCAGCAGCTTAACTCCCGCGGTGTCCTACAATGAGCAGTTCTTC. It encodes CASSLTPAVSYNEQFF.

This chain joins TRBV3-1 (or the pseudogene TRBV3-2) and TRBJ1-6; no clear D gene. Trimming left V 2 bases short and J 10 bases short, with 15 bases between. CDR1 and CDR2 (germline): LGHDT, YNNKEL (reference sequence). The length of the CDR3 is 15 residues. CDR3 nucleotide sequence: TGTGCCAGCAGCCAATTTGGCGCGCGGAGGTCACCCCTCCACTTT. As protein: CASSQFGARRSPLHF.

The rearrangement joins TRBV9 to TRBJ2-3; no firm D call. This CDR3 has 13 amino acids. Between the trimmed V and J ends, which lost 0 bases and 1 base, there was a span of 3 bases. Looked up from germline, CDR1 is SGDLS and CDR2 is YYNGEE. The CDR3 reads CASSVAGTDTQYF. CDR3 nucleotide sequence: TGTGCCAGCAGCGTAGCGGGCACAGATACGCAGTATTTT. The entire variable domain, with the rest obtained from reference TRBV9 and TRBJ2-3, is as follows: DSGVTQTPKHLITATGQRVTLRCSPRSGDLSVYWYQQSLDQGLQFLIQYYNGEERAKGNILERFSAQQFPDLHSELNLSSLELGDSALYFCASSVAGTDTQYFGPGTRLTVL.

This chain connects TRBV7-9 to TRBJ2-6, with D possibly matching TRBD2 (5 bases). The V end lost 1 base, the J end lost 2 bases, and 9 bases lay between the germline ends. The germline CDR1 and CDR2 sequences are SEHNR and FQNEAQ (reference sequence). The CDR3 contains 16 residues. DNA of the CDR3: TGTGCCAGCAGCTTAGTGGCGAGGGCTGGGGCCAACGTCCTGACTTTC. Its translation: CASSLVARAGANVLTF.

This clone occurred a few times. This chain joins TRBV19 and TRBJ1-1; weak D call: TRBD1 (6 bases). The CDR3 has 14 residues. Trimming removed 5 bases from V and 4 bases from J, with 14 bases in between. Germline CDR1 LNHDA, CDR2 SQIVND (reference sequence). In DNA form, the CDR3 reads TGTGCCAGTAGTGGGGGCAGGGTGGCCACTGAAGCTTTCTTT. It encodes CASSGGRVATEAFF. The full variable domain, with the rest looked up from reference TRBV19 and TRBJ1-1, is DGGITQSPKYLFRKEGQNVTLSCEQNLNHDAMYWYRQDPGQGLRLIYYSQIVNDFQKGDIAEGYSVSREKKESFPLTVTSAQKNPTAFYLCASSGGRVATEAFFGQGTRLTVV.

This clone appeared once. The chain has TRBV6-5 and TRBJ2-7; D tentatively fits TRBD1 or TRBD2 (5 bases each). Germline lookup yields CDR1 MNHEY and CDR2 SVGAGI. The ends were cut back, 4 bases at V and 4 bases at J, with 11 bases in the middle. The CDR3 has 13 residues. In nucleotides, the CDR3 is TGTGCCAGCAGTTCTGGGACCTATTACGAGCAGTACTTC. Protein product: CASSSGTYYEQYF.

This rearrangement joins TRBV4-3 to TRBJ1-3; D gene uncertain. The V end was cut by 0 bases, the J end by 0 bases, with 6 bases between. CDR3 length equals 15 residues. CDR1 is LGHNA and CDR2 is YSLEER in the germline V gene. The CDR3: CASSQDPFSGNTIYF. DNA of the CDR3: TGCGCCAGCAGCCAAGATCCATTCTCTGGAAACACCATATATTTT.